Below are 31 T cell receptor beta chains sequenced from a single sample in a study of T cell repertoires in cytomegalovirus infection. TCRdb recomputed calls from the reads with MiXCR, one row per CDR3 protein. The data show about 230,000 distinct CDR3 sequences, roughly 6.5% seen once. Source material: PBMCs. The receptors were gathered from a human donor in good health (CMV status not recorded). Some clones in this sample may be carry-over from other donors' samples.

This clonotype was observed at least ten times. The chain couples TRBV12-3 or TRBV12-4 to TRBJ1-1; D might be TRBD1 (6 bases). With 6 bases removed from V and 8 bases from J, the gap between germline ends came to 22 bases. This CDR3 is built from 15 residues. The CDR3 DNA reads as TGTGCCAGCAGCACCAGCAGGGGAACGCTGGCCGAAGCTTTCTTT. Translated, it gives CASSTSRGTLAEAFF.

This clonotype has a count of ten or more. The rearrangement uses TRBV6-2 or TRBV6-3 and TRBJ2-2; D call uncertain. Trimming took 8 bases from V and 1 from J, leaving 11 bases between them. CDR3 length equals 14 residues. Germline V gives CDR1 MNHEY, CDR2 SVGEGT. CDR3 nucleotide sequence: TGTGCCAGCGGGCAGGCGGTGAACACCGGGGAGCTGTTTTTT. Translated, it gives CASGQAVNTGELFF.

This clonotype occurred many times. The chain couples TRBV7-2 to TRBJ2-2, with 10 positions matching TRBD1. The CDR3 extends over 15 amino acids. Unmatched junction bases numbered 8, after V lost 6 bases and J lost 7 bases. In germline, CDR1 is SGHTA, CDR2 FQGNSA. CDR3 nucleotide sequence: TGTGCCAGCAGGGGAAGACAGGGGGCTAGCGGGGAGCTGTTTTTT. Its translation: CASRGRQGASGELFF.

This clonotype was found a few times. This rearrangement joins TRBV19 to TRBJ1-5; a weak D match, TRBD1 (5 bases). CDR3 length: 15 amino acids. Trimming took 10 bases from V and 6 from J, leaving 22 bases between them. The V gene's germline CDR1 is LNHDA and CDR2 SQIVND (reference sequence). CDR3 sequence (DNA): TGTGCCACCCGCGCGCGACCCGGGGACCCTCAGCCCCAGCATTTT. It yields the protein CATRARPGDPQPQHF.

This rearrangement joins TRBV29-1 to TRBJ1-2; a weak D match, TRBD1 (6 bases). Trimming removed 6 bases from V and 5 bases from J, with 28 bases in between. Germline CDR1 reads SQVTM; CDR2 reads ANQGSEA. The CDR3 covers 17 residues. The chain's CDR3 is CSVASSGGGPNGYGYTF. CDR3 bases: TGCAGCGTCGCCAGTAGTGGGGGGGGGCCTAACGGTTATGGCTACACCTTC.

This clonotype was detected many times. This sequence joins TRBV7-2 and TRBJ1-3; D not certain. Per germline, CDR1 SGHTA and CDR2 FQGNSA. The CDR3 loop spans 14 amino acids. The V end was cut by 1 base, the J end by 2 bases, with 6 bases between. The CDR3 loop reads CASSLEGPGNTIYF. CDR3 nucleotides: TGTGCCAGCAGCTTAGAAGGCCCTGGAAACACCATATATTTT.

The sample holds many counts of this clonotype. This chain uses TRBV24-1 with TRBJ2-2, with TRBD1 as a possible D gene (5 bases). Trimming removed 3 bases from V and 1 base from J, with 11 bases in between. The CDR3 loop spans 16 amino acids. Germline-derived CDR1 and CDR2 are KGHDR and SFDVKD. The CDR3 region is CATSDRGEMNTGELFF. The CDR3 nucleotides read TGTGCCACCAGTGATAGGGGCGAAATGAACACCGGGGAGCTGTTTTTT.

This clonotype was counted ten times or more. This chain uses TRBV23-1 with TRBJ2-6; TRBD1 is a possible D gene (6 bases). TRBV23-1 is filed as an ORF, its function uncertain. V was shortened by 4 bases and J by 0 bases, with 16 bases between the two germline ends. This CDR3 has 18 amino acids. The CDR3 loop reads CASSRTGRPYSGANVLTF. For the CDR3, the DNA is TGCGCCAGCAGTCGAACAGGGCGACCTTACTCTGGGGCCAACGTCCTGACTTTC.

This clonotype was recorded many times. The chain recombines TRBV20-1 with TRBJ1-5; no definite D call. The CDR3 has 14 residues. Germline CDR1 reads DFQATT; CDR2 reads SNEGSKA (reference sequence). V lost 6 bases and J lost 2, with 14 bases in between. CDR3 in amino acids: CSAYTGVRNQPQHF. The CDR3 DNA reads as TGCAGTGCCTACACCGGGGTCCGCAATCAGCCCCAGCATTTT.

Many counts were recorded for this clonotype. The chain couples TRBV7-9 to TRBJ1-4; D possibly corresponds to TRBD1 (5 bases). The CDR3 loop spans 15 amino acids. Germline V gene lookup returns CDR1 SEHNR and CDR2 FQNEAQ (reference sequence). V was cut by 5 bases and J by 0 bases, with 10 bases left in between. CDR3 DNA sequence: TGTGCCAGCAGCCCCGGGACGGCAACTAATGAAAAACTGTTTTTT. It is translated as CASSPGTATNEKLFF.

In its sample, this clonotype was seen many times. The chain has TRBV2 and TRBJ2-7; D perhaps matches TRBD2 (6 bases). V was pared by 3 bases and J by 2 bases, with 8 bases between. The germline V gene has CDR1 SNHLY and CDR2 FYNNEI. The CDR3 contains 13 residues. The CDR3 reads CASSEGGTYEQYF. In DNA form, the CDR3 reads TGTGCCAGCAGTGAGGGGGGAACCTACGAGCAGTACTTC.

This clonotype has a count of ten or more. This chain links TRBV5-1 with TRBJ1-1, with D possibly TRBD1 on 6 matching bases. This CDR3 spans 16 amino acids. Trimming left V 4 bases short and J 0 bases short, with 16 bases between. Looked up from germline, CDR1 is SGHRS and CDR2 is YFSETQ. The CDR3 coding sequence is TGCGCCAGCAGCGCCAAGACAGGCCTTTTGAACACTGAAGCTTTCTTT. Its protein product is CASSAKTGLLNTEAFF.

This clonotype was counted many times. CDR3 in DNA: TGTGCCAGCAGTGAATCCGGGACAGGGACATTCTCTGGGGCCAACGTCCTGACTTTC. Encoded protein: CASSESGTGTFSGANVLTF. The chain has TRBV7-8 and TRBJ2-6; 9 bases fit TRBD1. Germline V gene sequence: CDR1 SGHVS, CDR2 FQNEAQ. The V gene end was trimmed by 6 bases and the J gene end by 0 bases; junction bases not matched to a gene: 12. CDR3 length: 19 amino acids.

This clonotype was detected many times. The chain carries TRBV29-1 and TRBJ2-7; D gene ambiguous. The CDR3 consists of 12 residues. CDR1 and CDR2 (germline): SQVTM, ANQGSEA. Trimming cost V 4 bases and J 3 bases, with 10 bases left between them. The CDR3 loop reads CSVVGNSYEQYF. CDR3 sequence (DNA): TGCAGCGTTGTAGGAAACAGCTACGAGCAGTACTTC.

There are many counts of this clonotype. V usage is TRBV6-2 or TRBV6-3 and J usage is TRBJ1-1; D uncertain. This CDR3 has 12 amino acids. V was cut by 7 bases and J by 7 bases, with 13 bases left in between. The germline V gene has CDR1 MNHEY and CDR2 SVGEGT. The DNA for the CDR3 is TGTGCCAGCACTCACATGGCGGGTGAAGCTTTCTTT. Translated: CASTHMAGEAFF.

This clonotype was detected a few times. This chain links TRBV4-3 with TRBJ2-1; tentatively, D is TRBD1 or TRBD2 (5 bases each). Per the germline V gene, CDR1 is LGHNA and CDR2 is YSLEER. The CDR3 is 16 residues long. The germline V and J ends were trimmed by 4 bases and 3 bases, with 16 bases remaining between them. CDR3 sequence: CASSPSTGANYNEQFF. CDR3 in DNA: TGCGCCAGCAGCCCTTCGACCGGGGCTAACTACAATGAGCAGTTCTTC.

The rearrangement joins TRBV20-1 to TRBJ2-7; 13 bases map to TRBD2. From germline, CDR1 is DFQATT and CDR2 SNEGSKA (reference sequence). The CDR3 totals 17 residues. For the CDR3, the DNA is TGCAGGGGAAGATCCGGGACTAGCGGGGTTACCACCTACGAGCAGTACTTC. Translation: CRGRSGTSGVTTYEQYF.

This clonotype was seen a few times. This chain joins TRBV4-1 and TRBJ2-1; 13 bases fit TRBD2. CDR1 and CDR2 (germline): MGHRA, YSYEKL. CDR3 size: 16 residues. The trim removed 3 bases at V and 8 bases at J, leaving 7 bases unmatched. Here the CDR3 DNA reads TGCGCCAGCAGCCAGCCCACTAGCGGGGGGGCCTATGAGCAGTTCTTC. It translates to CASSQPTSGGAYEQFF.

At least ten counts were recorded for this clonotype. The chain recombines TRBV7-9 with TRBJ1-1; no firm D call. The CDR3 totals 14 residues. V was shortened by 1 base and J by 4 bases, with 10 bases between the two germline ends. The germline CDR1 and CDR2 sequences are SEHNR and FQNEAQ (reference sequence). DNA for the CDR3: TGTGCCAGCAGCTTAGATGGATGGGGCACTGAAGCTTTCTTT. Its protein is CASSLDGWGTEAFF.

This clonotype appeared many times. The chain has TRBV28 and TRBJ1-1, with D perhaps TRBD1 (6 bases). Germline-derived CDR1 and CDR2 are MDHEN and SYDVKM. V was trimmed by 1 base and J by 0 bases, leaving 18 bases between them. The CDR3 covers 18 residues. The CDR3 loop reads CASSLSRAGHSMNTEAFF. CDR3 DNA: TGTGCCAGCAGTTTATCTCGGGCGGGACACTCCATGAACACTGAAGCTTTCTTT.

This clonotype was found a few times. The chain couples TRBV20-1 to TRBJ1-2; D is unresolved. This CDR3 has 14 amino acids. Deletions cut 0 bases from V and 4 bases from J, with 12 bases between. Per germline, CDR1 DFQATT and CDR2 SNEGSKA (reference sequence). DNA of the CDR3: TGCAGTGCTAGAGATTTAGGCAGTCTCTATGGCTACACCTTC. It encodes CSARDLGSLYGYTF.

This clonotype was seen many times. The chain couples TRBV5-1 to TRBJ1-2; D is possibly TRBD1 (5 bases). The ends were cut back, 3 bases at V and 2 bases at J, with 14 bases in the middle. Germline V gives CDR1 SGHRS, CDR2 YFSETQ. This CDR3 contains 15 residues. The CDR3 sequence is CASSWGDGSNYGYTF. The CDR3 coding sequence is TGCGCCAGCAGCTGGGGGGACGGCTCAAACTATGGCTACACCTTC.

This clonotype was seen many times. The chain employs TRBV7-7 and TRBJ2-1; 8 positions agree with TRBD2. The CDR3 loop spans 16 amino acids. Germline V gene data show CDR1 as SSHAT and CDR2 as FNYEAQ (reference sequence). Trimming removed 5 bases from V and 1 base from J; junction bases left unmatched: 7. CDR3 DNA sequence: TGTGCCAGCAGCCCGAGGGGACTAGTTTCCTACAATGAGCAGTTCTTC. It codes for CASSPRGLVSYNEQFF.

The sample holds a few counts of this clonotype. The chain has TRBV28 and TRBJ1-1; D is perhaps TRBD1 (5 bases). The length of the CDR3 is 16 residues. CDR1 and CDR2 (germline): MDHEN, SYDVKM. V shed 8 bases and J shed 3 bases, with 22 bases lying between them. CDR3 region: CASDSTGTRWDTEAFF. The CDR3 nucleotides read TGTGCCAGCGACTCCACCGGGACGAGGTGGGACACTGAAGCTTTCTTT.

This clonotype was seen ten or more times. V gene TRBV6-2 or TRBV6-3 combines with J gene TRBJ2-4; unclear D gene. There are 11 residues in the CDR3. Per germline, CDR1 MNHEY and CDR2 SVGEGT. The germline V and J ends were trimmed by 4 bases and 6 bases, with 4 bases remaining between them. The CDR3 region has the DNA TGTGCCAGCAGTTCCCTAAACATTCAGTACTTC. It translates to CASSSLNIQYF.

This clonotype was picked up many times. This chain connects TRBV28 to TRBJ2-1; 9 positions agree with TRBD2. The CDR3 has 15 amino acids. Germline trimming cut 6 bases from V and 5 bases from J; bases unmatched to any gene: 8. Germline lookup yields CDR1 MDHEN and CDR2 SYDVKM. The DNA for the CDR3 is TGTGCCAGCAGGGGTAGCGGGGGCCGGGACAATGAGCAGTTCTTC. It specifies CASRGSGGRDNEQFF.

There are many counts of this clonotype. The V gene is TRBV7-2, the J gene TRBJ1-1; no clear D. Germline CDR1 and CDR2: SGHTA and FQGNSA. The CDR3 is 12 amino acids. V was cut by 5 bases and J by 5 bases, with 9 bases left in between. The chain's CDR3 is CASSPSRTEAFF. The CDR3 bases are TGTGCCAGCAGCCCTTCCAGGACTGAAGCTTTCTTT.

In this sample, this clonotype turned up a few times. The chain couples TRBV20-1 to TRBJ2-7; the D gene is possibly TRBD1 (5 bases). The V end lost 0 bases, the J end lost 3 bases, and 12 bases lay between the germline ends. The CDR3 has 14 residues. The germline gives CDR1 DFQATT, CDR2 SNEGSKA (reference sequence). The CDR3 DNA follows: TGCAGTGCTAGAGAATCGACAGCCTTCTACGAGCAGTACTTC. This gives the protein CSARESTAFYEQYF.

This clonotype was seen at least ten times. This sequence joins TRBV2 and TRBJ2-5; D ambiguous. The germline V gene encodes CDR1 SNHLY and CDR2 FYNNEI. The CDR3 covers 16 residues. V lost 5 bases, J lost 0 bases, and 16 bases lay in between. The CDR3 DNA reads TGTGCCAGCAGTCTTCGGCAGGCCGGCTACCAAGAGACCCAGTACTTC. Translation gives CASSLRQAGYQETQYF.

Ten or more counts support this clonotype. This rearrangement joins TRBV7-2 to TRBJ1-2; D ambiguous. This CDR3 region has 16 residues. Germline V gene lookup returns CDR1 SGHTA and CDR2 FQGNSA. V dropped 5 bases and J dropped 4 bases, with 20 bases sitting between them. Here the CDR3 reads CASSLLTASNPYGYTF. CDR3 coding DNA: TGTGCCAGCAGCCTCCTGACGGCTAGCAATCCCTATGGCTACACCTTC.

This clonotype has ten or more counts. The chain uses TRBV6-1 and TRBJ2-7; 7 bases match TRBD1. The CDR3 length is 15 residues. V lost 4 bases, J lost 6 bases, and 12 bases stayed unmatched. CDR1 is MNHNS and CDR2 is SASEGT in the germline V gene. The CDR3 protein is CASSARTGSFVEQYF. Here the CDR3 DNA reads TGTGCCAGCAGTGCCCGGACAGGTTCCTTCGTCGAGCAGTACTTC.